This T cell receptor (beta chain) was sequenced for a study of blood T cell repertoires in COVID-19. Study background: The origin of the acute and convalescent COVID-19 samples was the United States, Italy and Spain.

The protocol was immunoSEQ multiplex PCR, while the TCRdb copy is restricted to in-frame clones and leaves out a portion. The profile covers more than 300,000 clones, with 80% to 95% appearing a single time and under 20% taken by the ten largest. Deletions cut 3 bases from V and 2 bases from J, with 5 bases between. The V gene's germline CDR1 is KGHSH and CDR2 LQKENI. The CDR3 is 13 amino acids. Recruits, aged roughly 18 to 90 years, lived in roughly 22 US areas. In the case of this clone: The same CDR3 can be traced to other DNA sequences in this sample.

The TCR comes from a woman in her thirties who had recovered from COVID-19. Source material: PBMCs or T cells enriched from blood (not recorded which). This chain uses TRBV18 with TRBJ1-5; D is uncertain. This CDR3 is CASSPGGNQPQHF. The CDR3 DNA sequence: TGTGCCAGCTCACCGGGCGGCAATCAGCCCCAGCATTTT. Variable domain in full (rest from reference TRBV18 and TRBJ1-5): NAGVMQNPRHLVRRRGQEARLRCSPMKGHSHVYWYRQLPEEGLKFMVYLQKENIIDESGMPKERFSAEFPKEGPSILRIQQVVRGDSAAYFCASSPGGNQPQHFGDGTRLSIL.